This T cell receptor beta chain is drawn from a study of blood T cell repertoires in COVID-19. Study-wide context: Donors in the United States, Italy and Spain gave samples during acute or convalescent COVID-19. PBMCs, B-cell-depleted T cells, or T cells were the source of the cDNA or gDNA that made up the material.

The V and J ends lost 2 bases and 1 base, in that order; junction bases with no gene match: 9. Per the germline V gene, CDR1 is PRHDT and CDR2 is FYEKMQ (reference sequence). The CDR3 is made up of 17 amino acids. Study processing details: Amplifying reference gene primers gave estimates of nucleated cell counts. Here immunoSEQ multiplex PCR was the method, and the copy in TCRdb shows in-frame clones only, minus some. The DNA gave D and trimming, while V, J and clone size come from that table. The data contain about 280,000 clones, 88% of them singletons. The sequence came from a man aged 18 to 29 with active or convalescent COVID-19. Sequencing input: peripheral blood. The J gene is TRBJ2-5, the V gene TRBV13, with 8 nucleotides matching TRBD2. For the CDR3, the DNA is TGTGCCAGCAGCTTAATGGCGGGGGGCGCCATCCAAGAGACCCAGTACTTC. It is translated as CASSLMAGGAIQETQYF.